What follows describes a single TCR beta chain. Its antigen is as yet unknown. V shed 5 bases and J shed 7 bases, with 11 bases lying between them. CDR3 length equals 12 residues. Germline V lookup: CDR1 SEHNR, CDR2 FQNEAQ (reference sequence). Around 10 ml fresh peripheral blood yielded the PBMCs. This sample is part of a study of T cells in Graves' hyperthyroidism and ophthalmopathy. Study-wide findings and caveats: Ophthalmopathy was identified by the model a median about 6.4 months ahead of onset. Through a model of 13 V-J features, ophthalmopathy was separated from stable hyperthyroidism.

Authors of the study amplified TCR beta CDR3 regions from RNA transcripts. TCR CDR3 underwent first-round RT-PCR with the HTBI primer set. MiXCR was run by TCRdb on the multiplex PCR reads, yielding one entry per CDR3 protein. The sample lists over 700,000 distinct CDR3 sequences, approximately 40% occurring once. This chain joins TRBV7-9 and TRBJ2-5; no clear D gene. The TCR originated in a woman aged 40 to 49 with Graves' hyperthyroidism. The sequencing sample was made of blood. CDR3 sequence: CASSANPGTQYF. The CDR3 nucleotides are TGTGCCAGCAGCGCCAATCCAGGGACCCAGTACTTC.